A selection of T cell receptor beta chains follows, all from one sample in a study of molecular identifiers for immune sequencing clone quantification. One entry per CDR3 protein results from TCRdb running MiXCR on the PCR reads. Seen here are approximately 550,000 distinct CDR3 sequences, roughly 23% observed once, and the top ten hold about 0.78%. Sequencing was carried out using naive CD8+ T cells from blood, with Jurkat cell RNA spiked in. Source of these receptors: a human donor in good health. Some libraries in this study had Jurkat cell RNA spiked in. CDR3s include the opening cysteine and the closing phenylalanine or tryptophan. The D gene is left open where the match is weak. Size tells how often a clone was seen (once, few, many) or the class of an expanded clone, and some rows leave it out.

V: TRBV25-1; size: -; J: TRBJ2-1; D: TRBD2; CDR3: CASSVILAGEQFF; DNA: TGTGCCAGCAGTGTAATCCTAGCGGGGGAGCAGTTCTTC
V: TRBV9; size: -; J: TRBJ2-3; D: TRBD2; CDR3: CASSVGTSGGVVDTQYF; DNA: TGTGCCAGCAGCGTAGGTACTAGCGGGGGGGTCGTAGATACGCAGTATTTT
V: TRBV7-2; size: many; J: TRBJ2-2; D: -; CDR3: CASSRTDFNTGELFF; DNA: TGTGCCAGCAGCCGAACCGACTTCAACACCGGGGAGCTGTTTTTT
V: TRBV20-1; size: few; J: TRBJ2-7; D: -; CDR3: CSARNRQDYEQYF; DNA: TGCAGTGCTAGAAATCGACAGGACTACGAGCAGTACTTC
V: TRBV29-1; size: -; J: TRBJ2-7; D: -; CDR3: CNVEDHRFGYEQYF; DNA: TGCAACGTTGAAGATCACAGGTTCGGCTACGAGCAGTACTTC
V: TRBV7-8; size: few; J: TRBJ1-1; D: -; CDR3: CASSLGGVGDKNTEAFF; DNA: TGTGCCAGCAGCTTAGGGGGGGTTGGCGACAAGAACACTGAAGCTTTCTTT
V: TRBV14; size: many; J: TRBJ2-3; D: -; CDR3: CASSPLAVDTQYF; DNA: TGTGCCAGCAGCCCCCTAGCTGTGGATACGCAGTATTTT
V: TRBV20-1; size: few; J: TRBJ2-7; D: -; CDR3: CSARNRDAYERYF; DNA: TGCAGTGCTAGGAACAGGGATGCCTACGAGCGGTACTTC
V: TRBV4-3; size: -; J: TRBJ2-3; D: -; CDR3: CASSQEGRGTDTQYF; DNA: TGCGCCAGCAGCCAAGAGGGCAGGGGCACAGATACGCAGTATTTT
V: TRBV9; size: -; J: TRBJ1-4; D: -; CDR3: CASSRSGYTDEKLFF; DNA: TGTGCCAGCAGCCGGTCAGGGTATACGGATGAAAAACTGTTTTTT
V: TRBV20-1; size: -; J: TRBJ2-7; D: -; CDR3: CSKESVSSYEQYF; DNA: TGCAGTAAGGAATCCGTGAGCTCCTACGAGCAGTACTTC
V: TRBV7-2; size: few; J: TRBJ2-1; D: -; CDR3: CASITPPYNEQFF; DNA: TGTGCCAGCATCACCCCCCCCTACAATGAGCAGTTCTTC
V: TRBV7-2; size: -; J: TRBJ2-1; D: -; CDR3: CASSVDTGHRSYNEQFF; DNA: TGTGCCAGCAGCGTGGACACGGGGCATCGTTCCTACAATGAGCAGTTCTTC
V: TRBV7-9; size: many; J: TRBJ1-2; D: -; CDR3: CASSQTVNYGYTF; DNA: TGTGCCAGCAGCCAAACGGTTAACTATGGCTACACCTTC
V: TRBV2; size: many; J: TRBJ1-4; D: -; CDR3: CASSAVGATNEKLFF; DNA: TGTGCCAGCAGTGCGGTTGGGGCAACTAATGAAAAACTGTTTTTT
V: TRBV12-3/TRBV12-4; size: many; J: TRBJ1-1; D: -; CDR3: CAQPPDGDTEAFF; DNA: TGTGCCCAGCCCCCGGACGGTGACACTGAAGCTTTCTTT